A single sample gave rise to the 28 T cell receptor beta chains below, sequenced in a study of chemoradiotherapy in HPV16-positive cancers. The data were produced by immunoSEQ multiplex PCR, yet TCRdb's version contains in-frame clones alone and is incomplete. The table lists some 9,900 clones, more than 70% of them singletons, with approximately 12% in the top ten. The sample was tumor tissue, taken from a patient who underwent chemoradiotherapy. These receptors were collected from a human donor with HPV-associated anogenital cancer.

The sample holds a few counts of this clone. The chain recombines TRBV2 with TRBJ2-7; possibly TRBD1 for D (5 bases). V was pared by 3 bases and J by 4 bases, with 16 bases between. The CDR3 has 15 amino acids. The germline V gene encodes CDR1 SNHLY and CDR2 FYNNEI. CDR3 bases: TGTGCCAGCAGTGACGGTACAGGAAAGCTTTACGAGCAGTACTTC. This codes for CASSDGTGKLYEQYF.

The gene calls are TRBV19 and TRBJ1-2; no reliable D call. The CDR3 is 16 residues long. V gave up 5 bases and J gave up 5 bases, with 21 bases separating them. Per the germline V gene, CDR1 is LNHDA and CDR2 is SQIVND (reference sequence). As DNA, the CDR3 is TGTGCCAGTAGTCCCCGGATCGGCGCAAATCTTTATGGCTACACCTTC. This gives the protein CASSPRIGANLYGYTF.

The genes are TRBV6-1 and TRBJ1-5; perhaps TRBD1 as D (5 bases). The V end was cut by 7 bases, the J end by 0 bases, with 13 bases between. CDR1 is MNHNS and CDR2 is SASEGT in the germline V gene. The CDR3 spans 15 residues. CDR3 sequence (DNA): TGTGCCAGCACCTCCGACAGATATAGCAATCAGCCCCAGCATTTT. This encodes CASTSDRYSNQPQHF.

In this sample, this clone turned up a few times. V usage is TRBV6-1 and J usage is TRBJ1-6, with D maybe TRBD1 (5 bases). Germline values: CDR1 MNHNS, CDR2 SASEGT. The CDR3 runs 13 residues. Trimming stripped 1 base from V and 9 bases from J, with 7 bases between. This CDR3 is CASSEEQVSPLHF. The CDR3 coding sequence is TGTGCCAGCAGTGAAGAACAGGTTTCACCCCTCCACTTT.

V usage is TRBV10-2 and J usage is TRBJ2-7, with D maybe TRBD1 (6 bases). Per the germline V gene, CDR1 is WSHSY and CDR2 is SAAADI. The CDR3 extends over 13 amino acids. Trimming removed 6 bases at V and 6 bases at J, with 15 bases between. The CDR3 spells CASSNLQGIEQYF. DNA of the CDR3: TGCGCCAGCAGCAATCTACAGGGAATCGAGCAGTACTTC.

This sequence joins TRBV7-6 and TRBJ2-2; D gene unclear. Germline V CDR1 and CDR2: SGHVS, FNYEAQ. The V end was cut by 6 bases, the J end by 1 base, with 9 bases between. This CDR3 is 14 amino acids long. This CDR3 is CASRETQNTGELFF. The CDR3 DNA sequence: TGTGCCAGCAGAGAAACCCAGAACACCGGGGAGCTGTTTTTT.

V usage is TRBV5-6 and J usage is TRBJ2-3; possible D gene TRBD1, 6 bases. V was trimmed by 3 bases and J by 6 bases, leaving 17 bases between them. The CDR3 is 15 amino acids. CDR1 is SGHDT and CDR2 is YYEEEE in the germline V gene. As DNA, the CDR3 is TGTGCCAGCAGCTCGCCGACAGATAGGGGGGATACGCAGTATTTT. The encoded protein is CASSSPTDRGDTQYF.

Here the CDR3 reads CASSPDRADGYTF. CDR3 in DNA: TGTGCCAGCAGTCCGGACAGGGCTGATGGCTACACCTTC. The chain is built from TRBV2 and TRBJ1-2; TRBD1 matches 8 bases. The CDR3 is 13 amino acids. V was pared by 5 bases and J by 6 bases, with 5 bases of the junction left unmatched. Looked up from germline, CDR1 is SNHLY and CDR2 is FYNNEI.

This clone appeared once. The chain joins TRBV19 to TRBJ1-2, with 10 bases identical to TRBD1. V lost 5 bases, J lost 8 bases, and 5 bases stayed unmatched. Germline V gene lookup returns CDR1 LNHDA and CDR2 SQIVND (reference sequence). The CDR3 consists of 13 residues. CDR3 sequence reads: CASSGGTGAGYTF. The CDR3 nucleotides read TGTGCCAGTAGTGGGGGGACAGGGGCCGGCTACACCTTC.

This chain uses TRBV19 with TRBJ2-1, with D hard to call. V was cut by 0 bases and J by 0 bases, with 9 bases left in between. Germline CDR1 and CDR2: LNHDA and SQIVND (reference sequence). CDR3 length: 16 residues. This CDR3 reads CASSIDIGSSYNEQFF. CDR3 DNA sequence: TGTGCCAGTAGTATAGATATAGGCAGCTCCTACAATGAGCAGTTCTTC.

The chain employs TRBV19 and TRBJ1-2; maybe TRBD1 (5 bases). Germline CDR1 reads LNHDA; CDR2 reads SQIVND (reference sequence). V gave up 5 bases and J gave up 4 bases, with 20 bases separating them. This CDR3 region has 16 residues. The CDR3: CASSPSERGVGYGYTF. CDR3 DNA: TGTGCCAGTAGTCCAAGCGAGAGGGGAGTAGGCTATGGCTACACCTTC.

This clone was detected once. The chain combines TRBV6-6 with TRBJ2-7; weak D call: TRBD1 (6 bases). The V end was cut by 4 bases, the J end by 3 bases, with 10 bases between. In germline, CDR1 is MNHNY, CDR2 SVGAGI (reference sequence). The CDR3 totals 13 residues. CDR3: CASSSTGNYEQYF. The DNA of the CDR3 is TGTGCCAGCAGTTCTACAGGGAACTACGAGCAGTACTTC.

This clone is medium-sized (0.01 to 0.1%). The chain uses TRBV29-1 and TRBJ1-2; tentatively, D is TRBD1 (5 bases). Germline V gene data show CDR1 as SQVTM and CDR2 as ANQGSEA. V gave up 5 bases and J gave up 8 bases, with 12 bases separating them. This CDR3 region has 11 residues. CDR3 in DNA: TGCAGCGTTATCGTACAGGAGGGCTACACCTTC. The encoded protein is CSVIVQEGYTF.

The chain joins TRBV7-8 to TRBJ1-2; a possible D gene is TRBD1 (6 bases). Trimming shortened V by 5 bases and J by 6 bases, and 13 bases separated the two germline ends. Germline V gene data show CDR1 as SGHVS and CDR2 as FQNEAQ. The length of the CDR3 is 13 residues. The CDR3 sequence is CASSLDRPNGYTF. CDR3 DNA sequence: TGTGCCAGCAGCCTAGACAGGCCTAATGGCTACACCTTC. Filled out from reference TRBV7-8 and TRBJ1-2, the complete variable domain reads GAGVSQSPRYKVAKRGQDVALRCDPISGHVSLFWYQQALGQGPEFLTYFQNEAQLDKSGLPSDRFFAERPEGSVSTLKIQRTQQEDSAVYLCASSLDRPNGYTFGSGTRLTVV.

This sequence joins TRBV21-1 and TRBJ1-2. TRBV21-1 is assigned pseudogene status. This CDR3 is built from 14 residues. CDR3 residues: CATGRAGPYYGYTF. CDR3 nucleotide sequence: TGTGCCACTGGGAGGGCCGGCCCCTACTATGGCTACACCTTC.

In this sample, this clone turned up once. V gene TRBV7-9 combines with J gene TRBJ2-5; a possible D gene is TRBD2 (5 bases). Trimming cost V 5 bases and J 4 bases, with 17 bases left between them. This CDR3 comprises 15 residues. Germline CDR1 reads SEHNR; CDR2 reads FQNEAQ (reference sequence). CDR3 protein: CASSRGSGWGETQYF. For the CDR3, the DNA is TGTGCCAGCAGCCGTGGATCGGGGTGGGGAGAGACCCAGTACTTC. Using reference TRBV7-9 and TRBJ2-5 for the parts outside the CDR3, the full variable domain is DTGVSQNPRHKITKRGQNVTFRCDPISEHNRLYWYRQTLGQGPEFLTYFQNEAQLEKSRLLSDRFSAERPKGSFSTLEIQRTEQGDSAMYLCASSRGSGWGETQYFGPGTRLLVL.

V and J are TRBV28 and TRBJ2-3; 12 bases align to TRBD2. The ends lost 6 bases at V and 0 bases at J; junction bases unmatched: 22. Germline CDR1 MDHEN, CDR2 SYDVKM. The CDR3 runs 22 residues. The CDR3 bases are TGTGCCAGCAGGTACCAATGGAGTGGGCTAGCGGGGGGGACCGCTAGCACAGATACGCAGTATTTT. It yields the protein CASRYQWSGLAGGTASTDTQYF.

The rearrangement joins TRBV29-1 to TRBJ2-1, with a tentative D call TRBD1 (5 bases). From germline, CDR1 is SQVTM and CDR2 ANQGSEA. The CDR3 extends over 16 amino acids. The V end was cut by 5 bases, the J end by 5 bases, with 22 bases between. CDR3: CSVRAWASRAHNEQFF. CDR3 DNA sequence: TGCAGCGTTAGAGCCTGGGCCTCCAGGGCCCACAATGAGCAGTTCTTC.

This chain connects TRBV30 to TRBJ2-5; TRBD1 agrees at 9 bases. The germline V gene encodes CDR1 GTSNPN and CDR2 SVGIG (reference sequence). J gave up 5 bases and V 0 bases, and 10 bases lay outside the gene matches. The CDR3 consists of 16 residues. This chain's CDR3 is CAWSVPGQGVWETQYF. The CDR3 DNA is TGTGCCTGGAGTGTTCCGGGACAGGGAGTGTGGGAGACCCAGTACTTC.

The V call is TRBV5-1, the J call TRBJ1-2; D is ambiguous. The CDR3 extends over 14 amino acids. Germline CDR1 reads SGHRS; CDR2 reads YFSETQ. V lost 4 bases, J lost 1 base, and 11 bases lay in between. CDR3 in DNA: TGCGCCAGCAGCCCGGTCGGGGATAACTATGGCTACACCTTC. Its protein product is CASSPVGDNYGYTF.

This clone was seen only once. The chain employs TRBV7-8 and TRBJ1-6, with D unclear. V lost 2 bases, J lost 7 bases, and 12 bases lay in between. CDR3 length: 15 amino acids. Germline CDR1 SGHVS, CDR2 FQNEAQ. The CDR3 coding sequence is TGTGCCAGCAGCTTACGGTCCATTCCCAATTCACCCCTCCACTTT. Translating gives CASSLRSIPNSPLHF.

V usage is TRBV7-2 and J usage is TRBJ1-6; D is possibly TRBD1 (5 bases). Germline-derived CDR1 and CDR2 are SGHTA and FQGNSA. This CDR3 contains 13 residues. The V end lost 3 bases, the J end lost 7 bases, and 7 bases lay between the germline ends. The CDR3 DNA follows: TGTGCCAGCAGCTTCCGGGGGAATTCACCCCTCCACTTT. It is translated as CASSFRGNSPLHF.

The V call is TRBV4-1, the J call TRBJ2-7; D not certain. This CDR3 spans 15 amino acids. Germline values: CDR1 MGHRA, CDR2 YSYEKL. Trimming took 4 bases from V and 0 from J, leaving 13 bases between them. The CDR3 nucleotides read TGCGCCAGCAGCCCCGGACGGGCCAGCTCCTACGAGCAGTACTTC. Translation: CASSPGRASSYEQYF.

The chain recombines TRBV11-1 with TRBJ2-7; D is uncertain. Germline V CDR1 and CDR2: SGHAT, FQDESV (reference sequence). The CDR3 has 11 residues. With 5 bases removed from V and 3 bases from J, the gap between germline ends came to 5 bases. CDR3 nucleotide sequence: TGTGCCAGCAGCCCCGGCTACGAGCAGTACTTC. Translating gives CASSPGYEQYF.

V is TRBV30 and J is TRBJ1-3, with no clear D. The CDR3 extends over 13 amino acids. The ends were cut back, 5 bases at V and 0 bases at J, with 8 bases in the middle. CDR1 GTSNPN and CDR2 SVGIG come from the germline V gene (reference sequence). The CDR3 reads CAWGGSSGNTIYF. As DNA, the CDR3 is TGTGCCTGGGGCGGGTCCTCTGGAAACACCATATATTTT. The variable domain in full, completed from reference TRBV30 and TRBJ1-3, reads SQTIHQWPATLVQPVGSPLSLECTVEGTSNPNLYWYRQAAGRGLQLLFYSVGIGQISSEVPQNLSASRPQDRQFILSSKKLLLSDSGFYLCAWGGSSGNTIYFGEGSWLTVV.

The chain has TRBV18 and TRBJ2-1, with 7 bases matching TRBD1. V dropped 3 bases and J dropped 7; count of bases not matched to a gene: 6. The CDR3 spans 14 residues. Germline CDR1 KGHSH, CDR2 LQKENI. The CDR3 DNA is TGTGCCAGCTCACCGTTACAGGGGCAGAATGAGCAGTTCTTC. As protein: CASSPLQGQNEQFF. Together with reference TRBV18 and TRBJ2-1, the CDR3 gives the full variable domain: NAGVMQNPRHLVRRRGQEARLRCSPMKGHSHVYWYRQLPEEGLKFMVYLQKENIIDESGMPKERFSAEFPKEGPSILRIQQVVRGDSAAYFCASSPLQGQNEQFFGPGTRLTVL.

The CDR3 spells CASSPGTSGPKQFF. DNA of the CDR3: TGTGCCAGCAGCCCCGGGACTAGCGGGCCGAAGCAGTTCTTC. The rearrangement links TRBV7-9 to TRBJ2-1, with 12 bases that match TRBD2. V was clipped by 5 bases and J by 11 bases; unmatched bases: 7. Germline-derived CDR1 and CDR2 are SEHNR and FQNEAQ (reference sequence). CDR3 size: 14 residues.

V gene TRBV4-1 combines with J gene TRBJ1-3; D remains ambiguous. Germline V lookup: CDR1 MGHRA, CDR2 YSYEKL. With 6 bases removed from V and 1 base from J, the gap between germline ends came to 13 bases. This CDR3 has 15 residues. The CDR3 bases are TGCGCCAGCAGGAGGACCCGACTATCTGGAAACACCATATATTTT. As protein: CASRRTRLSGNTIYF.